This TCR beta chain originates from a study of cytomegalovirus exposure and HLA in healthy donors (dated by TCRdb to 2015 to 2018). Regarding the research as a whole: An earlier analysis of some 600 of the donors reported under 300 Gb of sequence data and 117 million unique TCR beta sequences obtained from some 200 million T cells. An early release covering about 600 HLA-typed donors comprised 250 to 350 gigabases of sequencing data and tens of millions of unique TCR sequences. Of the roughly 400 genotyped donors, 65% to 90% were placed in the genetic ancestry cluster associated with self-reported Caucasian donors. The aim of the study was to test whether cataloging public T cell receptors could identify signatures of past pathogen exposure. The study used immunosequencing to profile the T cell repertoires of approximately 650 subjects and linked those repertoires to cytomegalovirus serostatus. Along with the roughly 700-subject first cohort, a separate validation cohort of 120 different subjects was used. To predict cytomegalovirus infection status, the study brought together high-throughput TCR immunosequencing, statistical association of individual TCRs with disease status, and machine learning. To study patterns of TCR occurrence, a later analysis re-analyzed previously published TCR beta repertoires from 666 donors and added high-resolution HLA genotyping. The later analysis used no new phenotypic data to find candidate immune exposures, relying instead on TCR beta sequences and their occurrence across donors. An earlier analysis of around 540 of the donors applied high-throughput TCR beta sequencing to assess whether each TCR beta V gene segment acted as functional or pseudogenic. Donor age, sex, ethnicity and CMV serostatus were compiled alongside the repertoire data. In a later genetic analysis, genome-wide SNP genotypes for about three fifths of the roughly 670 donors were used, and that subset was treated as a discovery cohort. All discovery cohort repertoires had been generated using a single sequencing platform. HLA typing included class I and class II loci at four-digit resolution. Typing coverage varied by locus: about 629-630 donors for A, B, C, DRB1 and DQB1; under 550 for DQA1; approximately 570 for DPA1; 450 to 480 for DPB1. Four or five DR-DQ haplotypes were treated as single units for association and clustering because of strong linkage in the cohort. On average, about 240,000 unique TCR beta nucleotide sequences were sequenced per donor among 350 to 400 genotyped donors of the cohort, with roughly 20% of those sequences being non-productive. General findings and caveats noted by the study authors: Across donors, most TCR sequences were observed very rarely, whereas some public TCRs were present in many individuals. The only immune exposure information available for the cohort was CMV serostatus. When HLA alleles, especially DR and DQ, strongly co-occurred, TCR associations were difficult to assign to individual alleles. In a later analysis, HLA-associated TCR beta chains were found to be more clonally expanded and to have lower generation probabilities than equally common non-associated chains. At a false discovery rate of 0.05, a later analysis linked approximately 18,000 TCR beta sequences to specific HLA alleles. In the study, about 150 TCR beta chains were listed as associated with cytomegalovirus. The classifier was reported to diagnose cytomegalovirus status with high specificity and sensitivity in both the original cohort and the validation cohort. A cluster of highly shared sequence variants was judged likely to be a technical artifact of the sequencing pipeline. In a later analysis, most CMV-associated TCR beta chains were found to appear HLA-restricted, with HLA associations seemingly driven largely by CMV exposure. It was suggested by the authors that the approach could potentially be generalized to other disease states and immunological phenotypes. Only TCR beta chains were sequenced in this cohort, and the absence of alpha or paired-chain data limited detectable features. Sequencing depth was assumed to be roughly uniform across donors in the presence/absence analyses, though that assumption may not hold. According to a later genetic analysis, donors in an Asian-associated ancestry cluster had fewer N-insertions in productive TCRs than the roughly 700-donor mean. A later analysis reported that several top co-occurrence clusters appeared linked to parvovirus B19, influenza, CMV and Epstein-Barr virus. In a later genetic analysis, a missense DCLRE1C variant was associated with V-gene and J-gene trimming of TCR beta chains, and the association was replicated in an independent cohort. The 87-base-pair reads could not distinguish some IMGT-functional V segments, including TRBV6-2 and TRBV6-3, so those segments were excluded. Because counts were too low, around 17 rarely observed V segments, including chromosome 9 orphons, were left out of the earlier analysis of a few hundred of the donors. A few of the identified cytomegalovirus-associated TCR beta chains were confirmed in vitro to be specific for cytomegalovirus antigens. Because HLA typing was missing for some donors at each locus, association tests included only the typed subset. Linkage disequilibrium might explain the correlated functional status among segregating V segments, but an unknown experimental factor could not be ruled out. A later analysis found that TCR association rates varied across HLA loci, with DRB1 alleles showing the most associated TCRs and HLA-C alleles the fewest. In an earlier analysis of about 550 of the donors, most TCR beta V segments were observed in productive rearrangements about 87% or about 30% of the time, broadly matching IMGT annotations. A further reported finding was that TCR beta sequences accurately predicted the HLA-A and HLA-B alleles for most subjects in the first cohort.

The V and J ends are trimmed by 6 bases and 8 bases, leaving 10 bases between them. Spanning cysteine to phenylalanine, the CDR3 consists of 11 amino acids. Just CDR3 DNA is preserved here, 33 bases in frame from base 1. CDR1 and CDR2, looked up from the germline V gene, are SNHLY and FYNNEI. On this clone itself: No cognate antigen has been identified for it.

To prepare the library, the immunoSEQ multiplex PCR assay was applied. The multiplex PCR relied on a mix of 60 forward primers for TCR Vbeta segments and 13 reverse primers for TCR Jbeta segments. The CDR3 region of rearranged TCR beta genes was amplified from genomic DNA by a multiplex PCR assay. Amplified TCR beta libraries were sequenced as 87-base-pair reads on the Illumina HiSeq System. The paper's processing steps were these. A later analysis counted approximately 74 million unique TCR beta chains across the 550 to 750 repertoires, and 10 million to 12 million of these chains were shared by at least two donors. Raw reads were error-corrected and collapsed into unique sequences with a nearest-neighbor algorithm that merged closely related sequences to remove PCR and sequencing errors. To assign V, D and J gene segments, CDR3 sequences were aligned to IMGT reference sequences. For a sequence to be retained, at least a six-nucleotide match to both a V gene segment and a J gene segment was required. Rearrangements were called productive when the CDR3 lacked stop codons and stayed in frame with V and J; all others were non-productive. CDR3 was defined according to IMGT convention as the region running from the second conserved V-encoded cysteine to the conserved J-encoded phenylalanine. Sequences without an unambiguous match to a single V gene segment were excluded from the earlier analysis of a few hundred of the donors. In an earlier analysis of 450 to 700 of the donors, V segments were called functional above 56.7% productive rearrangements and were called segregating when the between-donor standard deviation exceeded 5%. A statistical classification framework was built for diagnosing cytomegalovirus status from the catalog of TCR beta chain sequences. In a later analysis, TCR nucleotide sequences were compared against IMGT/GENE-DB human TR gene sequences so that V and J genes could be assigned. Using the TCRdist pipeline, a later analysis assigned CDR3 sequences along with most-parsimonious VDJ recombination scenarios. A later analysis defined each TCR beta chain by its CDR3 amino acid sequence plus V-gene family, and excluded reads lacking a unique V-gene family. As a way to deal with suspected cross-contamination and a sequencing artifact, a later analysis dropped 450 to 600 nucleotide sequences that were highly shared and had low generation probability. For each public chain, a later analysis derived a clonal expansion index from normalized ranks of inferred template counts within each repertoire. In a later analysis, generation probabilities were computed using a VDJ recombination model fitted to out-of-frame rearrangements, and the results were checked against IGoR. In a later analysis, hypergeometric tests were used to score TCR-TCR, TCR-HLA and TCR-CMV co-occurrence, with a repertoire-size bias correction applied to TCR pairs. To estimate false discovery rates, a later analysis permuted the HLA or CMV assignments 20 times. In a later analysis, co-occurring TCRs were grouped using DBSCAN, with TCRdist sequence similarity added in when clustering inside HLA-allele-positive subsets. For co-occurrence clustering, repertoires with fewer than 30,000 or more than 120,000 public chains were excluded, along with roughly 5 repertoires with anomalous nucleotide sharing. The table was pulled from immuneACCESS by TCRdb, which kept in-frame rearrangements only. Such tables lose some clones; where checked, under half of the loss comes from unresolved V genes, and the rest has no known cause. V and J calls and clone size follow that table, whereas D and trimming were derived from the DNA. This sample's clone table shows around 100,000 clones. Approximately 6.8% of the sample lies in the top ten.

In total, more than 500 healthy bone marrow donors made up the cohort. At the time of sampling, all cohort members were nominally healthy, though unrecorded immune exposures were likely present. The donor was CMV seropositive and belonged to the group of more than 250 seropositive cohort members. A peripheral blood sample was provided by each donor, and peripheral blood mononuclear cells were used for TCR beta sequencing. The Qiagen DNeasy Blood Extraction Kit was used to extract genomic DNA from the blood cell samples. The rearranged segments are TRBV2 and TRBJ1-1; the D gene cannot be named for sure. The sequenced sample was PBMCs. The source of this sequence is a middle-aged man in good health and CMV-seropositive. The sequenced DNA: TGTGCCAGCAGCTCTCGGGAGGAAGCTTTCTTT. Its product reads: CASSSREEAFF.